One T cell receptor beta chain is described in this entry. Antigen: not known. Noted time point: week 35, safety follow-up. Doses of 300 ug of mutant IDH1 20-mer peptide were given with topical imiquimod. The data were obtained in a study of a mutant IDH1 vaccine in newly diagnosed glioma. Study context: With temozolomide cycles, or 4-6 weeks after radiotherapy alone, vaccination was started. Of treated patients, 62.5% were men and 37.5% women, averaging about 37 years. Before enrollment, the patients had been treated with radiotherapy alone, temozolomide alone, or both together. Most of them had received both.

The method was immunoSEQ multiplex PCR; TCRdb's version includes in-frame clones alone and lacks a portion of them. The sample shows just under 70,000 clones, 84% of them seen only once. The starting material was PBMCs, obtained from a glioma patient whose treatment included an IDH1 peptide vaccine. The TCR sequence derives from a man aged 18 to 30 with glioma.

The CDR3 protein is CASSQVDSNQPQHF. CDR3 DNA sequence: TGTGCCAGCAGCCAAGTGGACAGCAATCAGCCCCAGCATTTT. V is TRBV4-2 and J is TRBJ1-5; D not resolved. V was clipped by 1 base and J by 1 base, with 5 bases between them. The CDR3 length is 14 residues. Germline CDR1 is LGHNA and CDR2 is YNFKEQ.